This entry lists 2 T cell receptor beta chains sequenced from one sample in a study of blood T cell repertoires in COVID-19. Generated by immunoSEQ multiplex PCR, the TCRdb table keeps only in-frame clones and is missing some. The sample yields over 100,000 clones, approximately 82% seen once. The sequencing input was peripheral blood. These receptors all come from a man in his sixties with active or convalescent COVID-19.

This chain uses TRBV6-5 with TRBJ2-7, with 10 bases fitting TRBD1. The germline V gene encodes CDR1 MNHEY and CDR2 SVGAGI. Trimming removed 4 bases from V and 4 bases from J; junction bases left unmatched: 7. This CDR3 is built from 15 residues. CDR3 loop: CASSCPGTGAYEQYV. CDR3 in DNA: TGTGCCAGCAGTTGTCCCGGGACAGGGGCTTACGAGCAGTACGTC.

The V and J genes are TRBV9 and TRBJ1-1, with D unclear. V dropped 4 bases and J dropped 1 base, with 11 bases sitting between them. Germline CDR1 reads SGDLS; CDR2 reads YYNGEE. The CDR3 has 14 residues. CDR3 amino acids: CASSPHPGNTEAFF. The CDR3 DNA sequence: TGTGCCAGCAGCCCCCACCCCGGGAACACTGAAGCTTTCTTT.